The entry below describes one T cell receptor beta chain. Its antigen remains unidentified. The data derive from a study of CD8+CD57+ T cells in acquired aplastic anemia. Study outcomes and limitations: Approximately 30 CD8+ CDR3 sequences were shared between patients and controls.

The V end lost 8 bases, the J end lost 3 bases, and 13 bases lay between the germline ends. The CDR3 contains 14 residues. Germline CDR1 and CDR2: WSHSY and SAAADI. Genomic DNA constituted the template upon which TCR beta VDJ and CDR3 profiling was performed. MiXCR, run by TCRdb on the reads, gives a single entry per CDR3 protein. The sample lists some 68,000 distinct CDR3 sequences, around 50% seen once, with about 8% in the top ten. Sequencing was performed on sorted CD4+, CD8+, or CD8+CD57+ T cells (not recorded which) from PBMCs. This chain uses TRBV10-2 with TRBJ2-2, with D possibly being TRBD2 (5 bases). This receptor was taken from a human donor in good health, serving as a control. The CDR3 coding sequence is TGCGCCAGCGGACTTAGCCGGTACACCGGGGAGCTGTTTTTT. Encoded protein: CASGLSRYTGELFF.